This TCR beta chain was sequenced for a study of CD8+CD57+ T cells in acquired aplastic anemia. According to the study, genomic DNA was the template for TCR beta VDJ and CDR3 profiling. TCRdb re-analysed the reads in MiXCR, keeping a single row per CDR3 protein. The sample contains about 190,000 distinct CDR3 sequences, roughly half of which appear only once. After removal of 4 bases from V and 6 bases from J, the junction contained 4 bases not matched to a gene. The length of the CDR3 is 13 residues. Germline V CDR1 and CDR2: SGHRS, YFSETQ. The V and J genes are TRBV5-1 and TRBJ1-1; 9 nucleotides agree with TRBD1. The sample consisted of sorted CD4+, CD8+, or CD8+CD57+ T cells (not recorded which) from PBMCs. This TCR came from a human donor in good health, serving as a control. The CDR3 nucleotides are TGCGCCAGCAGCATAAGACAGGGGGCTGAAGCTTTCTTT. Protein product: CASSIRQGAEAFF.